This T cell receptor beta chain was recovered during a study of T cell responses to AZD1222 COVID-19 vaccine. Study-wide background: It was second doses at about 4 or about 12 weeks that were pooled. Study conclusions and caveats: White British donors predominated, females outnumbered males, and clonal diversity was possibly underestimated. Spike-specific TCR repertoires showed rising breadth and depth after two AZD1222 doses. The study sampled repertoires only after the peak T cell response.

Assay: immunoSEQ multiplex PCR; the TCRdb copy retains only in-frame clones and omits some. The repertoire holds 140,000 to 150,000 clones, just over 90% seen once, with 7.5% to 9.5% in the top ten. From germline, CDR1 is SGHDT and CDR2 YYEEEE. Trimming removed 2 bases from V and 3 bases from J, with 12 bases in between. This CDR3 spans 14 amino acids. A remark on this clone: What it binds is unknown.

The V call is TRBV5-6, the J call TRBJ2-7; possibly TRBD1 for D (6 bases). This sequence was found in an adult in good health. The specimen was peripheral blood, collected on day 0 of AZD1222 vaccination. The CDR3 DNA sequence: TGTGCCAGCAGCTTCCCCCAGGGGAACTACGAGCAGTACTTC. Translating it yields CASSFPQGNYEQYF.